Shown below are 28 T cell receptor beta chains from a single sample sequenced in a study of T cell responses to AZD1222 COVID-19 vaccine (dated by TCRdb to the early 2020s). The time point label for this specimen denotes: baseline before first vaccination. The treatment or condition label on this specimen signifies: meningococcal conjugate vaccine given as trial control. Library method: the immunoSEQ multiplex PCR assay. The clones in this table, taken by TCRdb from immuneACCESS, are in-frame only. Not every clone is retained; where verified, under half of the shortfall comes from an unresolved V gene, and the cause of the rest is unknown. The sample has around 70,000 clones on record, about four fifths of them singletons. Together, the top ten hold roughly 25% of the sample. This specimen consisted of peripheral blood, obtained on day 0 of MenACWY control vaccination. Receptors were obtained from an adult in good health.

This clone occurred a few times. This chain uses TRBV2 with TRBJ1-2, with a possible D match to TRBD1 (5 bases). The CDR3 consists of 14 residues. V was clipped by 4 bases and J by 8 bases, with 17 bases between them. Per germline, CDR1 SNHLY and CDR2 FYNNEI. The CDR3 bases are TGTGCCAGCAGTGTTTATCAGGGTGTTTCGGGCTACACCTTC. Its translation is CASSVYQGVSGYTF.

The rearrangement uses TRBV27 and TRBJ2-2, with D perhaps TRBD1 (5 bases). Germline V gene lookup returns CDR1 MNHEY and CDR2 SMNVEV (reference sequence). This CDR3 is built from 15 residues. Between the trimmed V and J ends, which lost 2 bases and 1 base, there was a span of 8 bases. For the CDR3, the DNA is TGTGCCAGCAGTTTAAGAGGACAGAACACCGGGGAGCTGTTTTTT. Translation gives CASSLRGQNTGELFF.

This clone showed up many times. The chain links TRBV19 to TRBJ2-7; D is perhaps TRBD1 or TRBD2 (5 bases each). This CDR3 spans 16 amino acids. The V end was cut by 2 bases, the J end by 7 bases, with 21 bases between. Looked up from germline, CDR1 is LNHDA and CDR2 is SQIVND (reference sequence). The chain's CDR3 is CASSISPAGTTGEQYF. Here the CDR3 DNA reads TGTGCCAGTAGTATAAGCCCGGCAGGGACCACAGGAGAGCAGTACTTC.

This clone was seen only a few times. The chain has TRBV28 and TRBJ1-4, with 10 bases identical to TRBD1. The CDR3 consists of 13 residues. With 8 bases clipped from V and 3 bases from J, the junction kept 0 bases outside the gene matches. Germline V gives CDR1 MDHEN, CDR2 SYDVKM. The CDR3 DNA sequence: TGTGCCAGCGGGACAGGGGCTAATGAAAAACTGTTTTTT. It specifies CASGTGANEKLFF.

V gene TRBV10-3 combines with J gene TRBJ2-2, with D maybe TRBD1 (5 bases). Per the germline V gene, CDR1 is ENHRY and CDR2 is SYGVKD. This CDR3 comprises 18 residues. V lost 3 bases to trimming and J lost 2 bases, with 19 bases between them. CDR3 amino acids: CAISEGGNRGPNTGELFF. As DNA, the CDR3 is TGTGCCATCAGTGAAGGTGGAAATAGGGGCCCTAACACCGGGGAGCTGTTTTTT.

V and J are TRBV12-3 or TRBV12-4 and TRBJ2-7; D is ambiguous. Trimming removed 4 bases from V and 6 bases from J, with 13 bases in between. The CDR3 is 13 amino acids. The CDR3 nucleotides are TGTGCCAGCAGTTCCGGGTTGAGGAGCGAGCAGTACTTC. This encodes CASSSGLRSEQYF.

This clone was seen just once. This sequence joins TRBV30 and TRBJ2-4, with 7 positions matching TRBD1. CDR1 GTSNPN and CDR2 SVGIG come from the germline V gene (reference sequence). The V gene end was trimmed by 1 base and the J gene end by 8 bases; junction bases not matched to a gene: 11. This CDR3 is 15 amino acids long. For the CDR3, the DNA is TGTGCCTGGAGTGCCTCGACAGGGAGAATCGACATTCAGTACTTC. Its translation: CAWSASTGRIDIQYF.

This rearrangement joins TRBV25-1 to TRBJ1-4; no definite D call. The V end lost 3 bases, the J end lost 11 bases, and 10 bases lay between the germline ends. CDR3 size: 12 residues. Germline V gene lookup returns CDR1 MGHDK and CDR2 SYGVNS. CDR3 DNA sequence: TGTGCCAGCAGTGATATGAGAGAGAAACTGTTTTTT. This translates into CASSDMREKLFF.

The chain recombines TRBV28 with TRBJ1-2; D remains unclear. This CDR3 has 14 residues. Between the trimmed V and J ends, which lost 3 bases and 0 bases, there was a span of 8 bases. CDR1 and CDR2 (germline): MDHEN, SYDVKM. CDR3 region: CASSLNAANYGYTF. The CDR3 nucleotides read TGTGCCAGCAGTTTGAACGCAGCTAACTATGGCTACACCTTC.

For the CDR3, the DNA is TGTGCCAGCAGCTCCGGGACAGGGGTGAATGGCTACACCTTC. Translating gives CASSSGTGVNGYTF. The V gene is TRBV5-4, the J gene TRBJ1-2; TRBD1 agrees at 10 bases. The V gene's germline CDR1 is SGHNT and CDR2 YYREEE (reference sequence). This CDR3 is 14 amino acids long. After removal of 3 bases from V and 6 bases from J, the junction contained 5 bases not matched to a gene.

V is TRBV5-1 and J is TRBJ1-1; D remains ambiguous. The V end was cut by 0 bases, the J end by 0 bases, with 6 bases between. The germline V gene has CDR1 SGHRS and CDR2 YFSETQ. The CDR3 totals 14 residues. The CDR3 loop reads CASSLVGMNTEAFF. The CDR3 DNA is TGCGCCAGCAGCTTGGTAGGGATGAACACTGAAGCTTTCTTT.

The J gene is TRBJ1-1, the V gene TRBV5-1; maybe TRBD1 (6 bases). V was pared by 4 bases and J by 9 bases, with 19 bases between. Germline values: CDR1 SGHRS, CDR2 YFSETQ. CDR3 length: 14 residues. CDR3 loop: CASSLMFDQGQAFF. CDR3 DNA: TGCGCCAGCAGCCTGATGTTTGACCAGGGGCAAGCTTTCTTT.

The chain uses TRBV6-1 and TRBJ1-3; D gene uncertain. With 3 bases removed from V and 3 bases from J, the gap between germline ends came to 3 bases. Germline-derived CDR1 and CDR2 are MNHNS and SASEGT. The CDR3 has 12 amino acids. CDR3 in amino acids: CASSESGNTIYF. DNA for the CDR3: TGTGCCAGCAGTGAGAGTGGAAACACCATATATTTT.

The V call is TRBV5-8, the J call TRBJ1-1; the D is unclear. This CDR3 comprises 16 residues. V was trimmed by 0 bases and J by 6 bases, leaving 18 bases between them. Germline CDR1 reads SGHTS; CDR2 reads YDEGEE. CDR3 sequence reads: CASSLELAAGVAEAFF. The CDR3 bases are TGTGCCAGCAGCTTGGAGTTGGCAGCTGGAGTGGCTGAAGCTTTCTTT.

The chain links TRBV6-1 to TRBJ1-1; D call uncertain. The CDR3 has 16 amino acids. V shed 4 bases and J shed 0 bases, with 15 bases lying between them. Germline CDR1 reads MNHNS; CDR2 reads SASEGT. The CDR3 region has the DNA TGTGCCAGCAGTGCCCCTGCAGTCCGTATGAACACTGAAGCTTTCTTT. Translation: CASSAPAVRMNTEAFF.

The sample holds one count of this clone. This chain joins TRBV6-2 or TRBV6-3 and TRBJ1-1; 9 nucleotides agree with TRBD1. With 0 bases clipped from V and 1 base from J, the junction kept 0 bases outside the gene matches. The CDR3 is 15 amino acids. The germline V gene has CDR1 MNHEY and CDR2 SVGEGT. CDR3 coding DNA: TGTGCCAGCAGTTACTCGGGACAGGGGAACACTGAAGCTTTCTTT. Its translation: CASSYSGQGNTEAFF.

The rearrangement joins TRBV3-1 (or the pseudogene TRBV3-2) to TRBJ2-2, with 7 bases aligning to TRBD2. Germline V gene sequence: CDR1 LGHDT, CDR2 YNNKEL (reference sequence). The CDR3 extends over 18 amino acids. The trim removed 0 bases at V and 4 bases at J, leaving 11 bases unmatched. The CDR3 sequence is CASSQDSPASGGTGELFF. The CDR3 DNA follows: TGTGCCAGCAGCCAAGATTCCCCCGCTAGCGGAGGCACCGGGGAGCTGTTTTTT.

The V call is TRBV5-1, the J call TRBJ1-6, with a weak D call TRBD1 (6 bases). Trimming took 4 bases from V and 5 from J, leaving 13 bases between them. Germline values: CDR1 SGHRS, CDR2 YFSETQ. The CDR3 totals 15 residues. The CDR3: CASSGGTPDNSPLHF. The CDR3, as DNA: TGCGCCAGCAGCGGCGGGACACCGGATAATTCACCCCTCCACTTT.

The chain couples TRBV6-2 or TRBV6-3 to TRBJ2-7; 10 bases line up with TRBD1. Trimming cost V 6 bases and J 5 bases; bases outside gene matches: 16. Germline-derived CDR1 and CDR2 are MNHEY and SVGEGT. The CDR3 has 17 amino acids. Here the CDR3 reads CASSLLPLPGTGDEQYF. CDR3 coding DNA: TGTGCCAGCAGCCTTCTTCCCTTGCCGGGGACAGGGGACGAGCAGTACTTC.

The CDR3 spells CASSRGGTYEQYF. DNA for the CDR3: TGTGCCAGCAGCCGTGGTGGGACCTACGAGCAGTACTTC. This chain connects TRBV7-2 to TRBJ2-7, with D uncertain. CDR1 SGHTA and CDR2 FQGNSA come from the germline V gene. Trimming took 5 bases from V and 2 from J, leaving 10 bases between them. The CDR3 runs 13 residues.

CDR3: CASSSGTVGNTIYF. In DNA form, the CDR3 reads TGTGCCAGCAGCTCCGGGACAGTCGGAAACACCATATATTTT. J is TRBJ1-3 and V is TRBV7-2; 7 bases agree with TRBD1. The germline V gene has CDR1 SGHTA and CDR2 FQGNSA. This CDR3 is 14 amino acids long. V shed 4 bases, J shed 4 bases, and the junction held 4 bases outside the gene matches.

The chain couples TRBV7-9 to TRBJ1-2; D is uncertain. The CDR3 is 12 amino acids. CDR1 is SEHNR, CDR2 FQNEAQ, per germline (reference sequence). The CDR3 region is CAIKREGHGYTF. CDR3 sequence (DNA): TGTGCAATTAAGAGGGAGGGCCATGGCTACACCTTC.

The chain recombines TRBV2 with TRBJ1-5; D possibly corresponds to TRBD1 (5 bases). The CDR3 is 12 amino acids. The V end was cut by 8 bases, the J end by 5 bases, with 10 bases between. The germline CDR1 and CDR2 sequences are SNHLY and FYNNEI. CDR3 bases: TGTGCCAGCTCCGACAGCCATCAGCCCCAGCATTTT. Translation gives CASSDSHQPQHF.

This clone is medium-sized by share. The CDR3 spells CASSVANGASLDGYTF. In DNA, the CDR3 is TGTGCCAGCAGCGTAGCCAATGGGGCAAGTTTGGATGGCTACACCTTC. This chain uses TRBV9 with TRBJ1-2; maybe TRBD1 (5 bases). CDR1 and CDR2 (germline): SGDLS, YYNGEE. The CDR3 contains 16 residues. Between the trimmed V and J ends, which lost 0 bases and 6 bases, there was a span of 18 bases.

This clone occurred once. The CDR3, as DNA: TGTGCCAGTAGTGTCCAGCGGGAGTGGTCCTACAATGAGCAGTTCTTC. Translating it yields CASSVQREWSYNEQFF. The chain employs TRBV19 and TRBJ2-1, with 8 bases fitting TRBD2. The V segment lost 5 bases and the J segment 1 base; nucleotides outside the gene matches: 7. Germline CDR1 and CDR2: LNHDA and SQIVND (reference sequence). The CDR3 extends over 16 amino acids.

There are a few counts of this clone. The chain joins TRBV2 to TRBJ2-1; 10 nucleotides line up with TRBD2. The germline V gene encodes CDR1 SNHLY and CDR2 FYNNEI. V shed 8 bases and J 6 bases; nucleotides not matched to a gene: 10. This CDR3 has 15 amino acids. CDR3 sequence reads: CASLQLAGVPNEQFF. CDR3 bases: TGTGCCAGCTTACAGCTAGCGGGGGTTCCCAATGAGCAGTTCTTC.

The genes are TRBV2 and TRBJ1-1; D remains ambiguous. There are 15 residues in the CDR3. Germline-derived CDR1 and CDR2 are SNHLY and FYNNEI. Trimming pared 4 bases from V and 1 base from J, leaving 13 bases between. The CDR3 coding sequence is TGTGCCAGCAGTGGCTTGTTAGGGTGGAACACTGAAGCTTTCTTT. It translates to CASSGLLGWNTEAFF.

The chain carries TRBV9 and TRBJ1-3; D perhaps matches TRBD1 (5 bases). The length of the CDR3 is 15 residues. Between the trimmed V and J ends, which lost 3 bases and 2 bases, there was a span of 12 bases. Looked up from germline, CDR1 is SGDLS and CDR2 is YYNGEE. CDR3 bases: TGTGCCAGCAGCGCACTAGACAGCCCTGGAAACACCATATATTTT. Protein sequence: CASSALDSPGNTIYF.